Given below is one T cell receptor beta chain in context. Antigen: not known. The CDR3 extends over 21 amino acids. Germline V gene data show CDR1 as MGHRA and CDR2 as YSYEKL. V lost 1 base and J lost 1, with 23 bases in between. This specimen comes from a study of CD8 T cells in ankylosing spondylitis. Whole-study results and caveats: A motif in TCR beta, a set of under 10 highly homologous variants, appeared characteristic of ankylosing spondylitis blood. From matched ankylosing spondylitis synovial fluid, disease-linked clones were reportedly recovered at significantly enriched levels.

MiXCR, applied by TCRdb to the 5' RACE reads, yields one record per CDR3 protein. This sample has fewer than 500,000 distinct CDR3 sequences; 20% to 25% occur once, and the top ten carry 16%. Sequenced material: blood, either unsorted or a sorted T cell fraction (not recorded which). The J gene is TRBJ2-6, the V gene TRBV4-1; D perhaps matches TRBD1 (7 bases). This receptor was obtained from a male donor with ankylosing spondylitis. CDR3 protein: CASSQGRWTGQGRSGANVLTF. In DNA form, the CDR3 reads TGCGCCAGCAGCCAAGGAAGATGGACAGGTCAGGGGAGGTCTGGGGCCAACGTCCTGACTTTC.